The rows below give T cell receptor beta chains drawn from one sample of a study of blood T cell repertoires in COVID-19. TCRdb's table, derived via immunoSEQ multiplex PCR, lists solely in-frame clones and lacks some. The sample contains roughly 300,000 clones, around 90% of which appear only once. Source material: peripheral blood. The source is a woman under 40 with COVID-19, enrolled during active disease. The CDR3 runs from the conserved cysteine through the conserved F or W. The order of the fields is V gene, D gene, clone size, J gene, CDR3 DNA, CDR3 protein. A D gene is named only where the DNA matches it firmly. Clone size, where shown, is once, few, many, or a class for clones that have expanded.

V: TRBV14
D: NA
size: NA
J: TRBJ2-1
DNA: TGTGCCAGCAGCTGGTACCGGGGATACAATGAGCAGTTCTTC
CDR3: CASSWYRGYNEQFF

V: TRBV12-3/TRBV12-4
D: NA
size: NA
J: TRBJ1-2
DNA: TGTGCCAGCAGTTTGGCAGGGTGGGATGGCTACACCTTC
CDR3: CASSLAGWDGYTF

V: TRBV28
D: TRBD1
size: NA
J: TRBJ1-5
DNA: TGTGCCAGCAGTTTAATGGGACAGGGGGCCAATCAGCCCCAGCATTTT
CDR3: CASSLMGQGANQPQHF

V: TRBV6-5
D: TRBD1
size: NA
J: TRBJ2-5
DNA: TGTGCCAGCAGTTACTCGACAGGGGGTAGCCAAGAGACCCAGTACTTC
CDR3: CASSYSTGGSQETQYF

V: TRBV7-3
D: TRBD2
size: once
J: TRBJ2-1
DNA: TGTGCCAGCAGCCCCACTGGGGCTAGCGGGAGTTGGGACAATGAGCAGTTCTTC
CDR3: CASSPTGASGSWDNEQFF

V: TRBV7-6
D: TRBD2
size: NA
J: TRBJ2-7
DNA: TGTGCCAGCAGCTCGATAGCGGGAGGCGGCTACGAGCAGTACTTC
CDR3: CASSSIAGGGYEQYF

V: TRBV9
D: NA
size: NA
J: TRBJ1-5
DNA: TGTGCCAGCAGCGCCGACTACAATCAGCCCCAGCATTTT
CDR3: CASSADYNQPQHF

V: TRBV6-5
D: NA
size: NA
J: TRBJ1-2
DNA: TGTGCCAGCATCACAGGTGCCACATACTATGGCTACACCTTC
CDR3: CASITGATYYGYTF

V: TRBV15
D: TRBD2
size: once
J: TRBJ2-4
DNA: TGTGCCACCAGCAGATATAGCGGGACTACCAAAAACATTCAGTACTTC
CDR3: CATSRYSGTTKNIQYF

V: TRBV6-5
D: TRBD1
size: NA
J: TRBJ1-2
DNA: TGTGCCAGCAGTTCCTCTGGACAGGGGCTTAGGGGCTACACCTTC
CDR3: CASSSSGQGLRGYTF

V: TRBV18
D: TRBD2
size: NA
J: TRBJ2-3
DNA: TGTGCCAGCTCTCCAAGACTAGCGGGAGCCACAGATACGCAGTATTTT
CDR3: CASSPRLAGATDTQYF

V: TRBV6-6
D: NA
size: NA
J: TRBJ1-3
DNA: TGTGCCAGCAAAGGGACACCATCTCCGAACACCATATATTTT
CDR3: CASKGTPSPNTIYF

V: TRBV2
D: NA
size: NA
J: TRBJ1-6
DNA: TGTGCCAGCAGTAGGGGATCGGGGGACTATAATTCACCCCTCCACTTT
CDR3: CASSRGSGDYNSPLHF

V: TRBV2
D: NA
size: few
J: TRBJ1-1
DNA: TGTGCCAGCAGTGACACATCAGGGAACACTGAAGCTTTCTTT
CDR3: CASSDTSGNTEAFF

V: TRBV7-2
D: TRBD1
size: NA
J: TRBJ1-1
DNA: TGTGCCAGCAGCCCTCGGACAGGAGCGAACACTGAAGCTTTCTTT
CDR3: CASSPRTGANTEAFF

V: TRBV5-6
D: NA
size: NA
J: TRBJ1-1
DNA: TGTGCCAGCAGCGGTCCGGGCACTGAAGCTTTCTTT
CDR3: CASSGPGTEAFF

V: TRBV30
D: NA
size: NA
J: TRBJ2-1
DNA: TGTGCCTGGAGGGCCGACAGGTACAATGAGCAGTTCTTC
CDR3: CAWRADRYNEQFF

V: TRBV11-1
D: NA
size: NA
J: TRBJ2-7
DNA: TGTGCCAGCAGCTTAGGCACCTACTACGAGCAGTACTTC
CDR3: CASSLGTYYEQYF

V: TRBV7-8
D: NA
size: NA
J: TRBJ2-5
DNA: TGTGCCAGCAACCAGGGGAGGGCTGGGTTGGTAGAGACCCAGTACTTC
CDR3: CASNQGRAGLVETQYF

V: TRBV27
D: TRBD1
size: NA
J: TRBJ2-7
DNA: TGTGCCAGCAGTCGCACAGGGGATACCTACGAGCAGTACTTC
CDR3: CASSRTGDTYEQYF

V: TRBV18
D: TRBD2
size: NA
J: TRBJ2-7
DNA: TGTGCCAGCTCGGACGGACTAGCGGGAGTCGAGCAGTACTTC
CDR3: CASSDGLAGVEQYF

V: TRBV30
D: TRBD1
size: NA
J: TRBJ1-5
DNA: TGTGCCTGGAGTGTACGTTGGGACAGGGGGGGCAATCAGCCCCAGCATTTT
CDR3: CAWSVRWDRGGNQPQHF

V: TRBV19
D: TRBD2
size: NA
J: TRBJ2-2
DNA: TGTGCCACCAGGGGACTAGCGGGAACCGGGGAGCTGTTTTTT
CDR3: CATRGLAGTGELFF

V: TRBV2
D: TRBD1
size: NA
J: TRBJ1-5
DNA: TGTGCCAGCAGTGCGGGACAGGAATATATCAATCAGCCCCAGCATTTT
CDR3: CASSAGQEYINQPQHF

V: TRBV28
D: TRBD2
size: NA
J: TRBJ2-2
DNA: TGTGCCAGCAGTTTCGTATCTAGCGGGAACCTATACACCGGGGAGCTGTTTTTT
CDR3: CASSFVSSGNLYTGELFF

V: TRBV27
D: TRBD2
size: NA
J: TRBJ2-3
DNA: TGTGCCAGCAGTCCGACTAGCGGGGGGCCAGATACGCAGTATTTT
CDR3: CASSPTSGGPDTQYF

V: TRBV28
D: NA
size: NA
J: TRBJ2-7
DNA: TGTGCCAGCAGCGTACCAGGGGAGGGGAACTACGAGCAGTACTTC
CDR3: CASSVPGEGNYEQYF

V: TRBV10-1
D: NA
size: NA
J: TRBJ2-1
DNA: TGCGCCAGCAGTGCCCCAGGACTGTACAATGAGCAGTTCTTC
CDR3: CASSAPGLYNEQFF

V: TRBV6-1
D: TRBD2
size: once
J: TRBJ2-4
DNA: TGTGCCAGCAGTGAAATTGGACTAGCGGGAGCCAAAAACATTCAGTACTTC
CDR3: CASSEIGLAGAKNIQYF

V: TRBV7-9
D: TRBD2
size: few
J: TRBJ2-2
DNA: TGTGCCAGCAGCTTAGAACTAGCGGCGAACACCGGGGAGCTGTTTTTT
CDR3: CASSLELAANTGELFF

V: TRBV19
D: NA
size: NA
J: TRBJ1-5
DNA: TGTGCCAGTAGTGCGGGCAGGGAGGGGAATCAGCCCCAGCATTTT
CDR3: CASSAGREGNQPQHF

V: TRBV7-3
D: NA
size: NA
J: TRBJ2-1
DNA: TGTGCCAGCAGCTCCTCTCGGGGGAACAATGAGCAGTTCTTC
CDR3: CASSSSRGNNEQFF

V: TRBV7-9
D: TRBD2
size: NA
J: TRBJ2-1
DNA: TGTGCCAGCAGCCCCCGGTCGAGGCTAGCGGGGCCAGGTGAGCAGTTCTTC
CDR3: CASSPRSRLAGPGEQFF

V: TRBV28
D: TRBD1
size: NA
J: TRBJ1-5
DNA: TGTGCCAGCAGACCACCGACAGGGGGCAATCAGCCCCAGCATTTT
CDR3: CASRPPTGGNQPQHF

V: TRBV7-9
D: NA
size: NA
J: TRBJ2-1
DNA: TGTGCCAGCAGCTCCCCCAGAATGAGGCAGGGTCTTTTGATCGAGCAGTTCTTC
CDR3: CASSSPRMRQGLLIEQFF

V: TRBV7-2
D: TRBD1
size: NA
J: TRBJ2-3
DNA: TGTGCCAGCAGCCAGGGGGGCACAGATACGCAGTATTTT
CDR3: CASSQGGTDTQYF

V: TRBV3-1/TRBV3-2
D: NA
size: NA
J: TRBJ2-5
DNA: TGTGCCAGCCGTCACAGAGAAGAGACCCAGTACTTC
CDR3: CASRHREETQYF

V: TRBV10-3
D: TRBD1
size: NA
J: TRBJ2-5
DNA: TGTGCCATCAGTGACCCACAGACAGGGGAAGGGGAGACCCAGTACTTC
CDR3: CAISDPQTGEGETQYF

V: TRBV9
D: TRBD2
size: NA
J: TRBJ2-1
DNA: TGTGCCAGCAGCGTATATCTAGCGGGAGTAGACAATGAGCAGTTCTTC
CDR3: CASSVYLAGVDNEQFF

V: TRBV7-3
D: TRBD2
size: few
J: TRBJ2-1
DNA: TGTGCCAGCAGCTTAGGACTAGCGGGAGGCAATGAGCAGTTCTTC
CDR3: CASSLGLAGGNEQFF

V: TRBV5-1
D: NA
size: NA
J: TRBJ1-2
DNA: TGCGCCAGCAGCTTGTCGGGGAGCTACACCTTC
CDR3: CASSLSGSYTF

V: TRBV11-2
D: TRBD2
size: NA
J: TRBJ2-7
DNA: TGTGCCAGCAGTTTACCGGGACTAGCGGGGGCGCCCCCCTACGAGCAGTACTTC
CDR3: CASSLPGLAGAPPYEQYF

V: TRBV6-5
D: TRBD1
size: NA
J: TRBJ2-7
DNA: TGTGCCAGCACCCAGACCGGGACAGGGTCCTACGAGCAGTACTTC
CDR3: CASTQTGTGSYEQYF

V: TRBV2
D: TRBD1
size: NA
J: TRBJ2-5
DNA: TGTGCCAGCAGAAACACAGGGGTGGAGACCCAGTACTTC
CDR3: CASRNTGVETQYF

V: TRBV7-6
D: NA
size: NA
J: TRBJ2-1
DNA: TGTGCCAGCAGCTTAGGAGTTGGGCTGGGGCGACTGGTAGCTCGGGACAATGAGCAGTTCTTC
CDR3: CASSLGVGLGRLVARDNEQFF

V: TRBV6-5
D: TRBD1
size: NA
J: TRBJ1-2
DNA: TGTGCCAGCAGTTACGTAGGACAGGGAAACTATGGCTACACCTTC
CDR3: CASSYVGQGNYGYTF

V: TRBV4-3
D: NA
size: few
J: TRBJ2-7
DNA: TGCGCCAGCAGCCAAGAGTTGTACAGATACGAGCAGTACTTC
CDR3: CASSQELYRYEQYF

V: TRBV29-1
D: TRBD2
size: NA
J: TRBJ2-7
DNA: TGCAGCATATTAGCGGGAGGGCAGTACTTC
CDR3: CSILAGGQYF

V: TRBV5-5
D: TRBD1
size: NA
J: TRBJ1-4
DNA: TGTGCCAGCAGCACGACCGGGACAGTAGACGAAAAACTGTTTTTT
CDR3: CASSTTGTVDEKLFF

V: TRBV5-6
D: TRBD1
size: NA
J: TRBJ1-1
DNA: TGTGCCAGCAGCTCGATCCGGGACAGAGGAACTGAAGCTTTCTTT
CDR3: CASSSIRDRGTEAFF

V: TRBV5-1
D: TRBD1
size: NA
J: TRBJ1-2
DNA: TGCGCCAGCAGCTTGGGACAGGGAGGCTATGGCTACACCTTC
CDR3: CASSLGQGGYGYTF

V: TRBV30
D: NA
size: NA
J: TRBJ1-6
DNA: TGTGCCTACAGACCGGGACACTTTAATTCACCCCTCCACTTT
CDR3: CAYRPGHFNSPLHF